Reported below is one TCR beta chain. Germline CDR1 and CDR2: SQVTM and ANQGSEA. Trimming stripped 8 bases from V and 5 bases from J, with 18 bases between. The CDR3 consists of 13 residues. These data are taken from a study of blood T cell repertoires in COVID-19. For the study at large: The study drew acute and convalescent COVID-19 samples from the United States, Italy and Spain. T cells, B-cell-depleted T cells, or PBMCs provided the cDNA or gDNA that served as material.

In the source study's methods: Reference gene primer amplification in the assay estimated nucleated cell counts. Sequencing was performed with immunoSEQ multiplex PCR; in TCRdb, only in-frame clones are kept and a portion is missing. The V and J calls and clone size are taken from that table; D and trimming were inferred from the DNA. Here the sample spans 100,000 to 150,000 clones, about 80% being singletons. The rearrangement uses TRBV29-1 and TRBJ1-1, with TRBD1 as a possible D gene (6 bases). The sequence came from a man aged 35 to 55 with active or convalescent COVID-19. The sample taken for sequencing was peripheral blood. CDR3 in amino acids: CSSRAGERTEAFF. CDR3 DNA sequence: TGCAGCTCCCGGGCAGGGGAACGGACTGAAGCTTTCTTT.